This entry describes one T cell receptor (beta chain). Germline V gene data show CDR1 as SEHNR and CDR2 as FQNEAQ (reference sequence). V shed 7 bases, J shed 7 bases, and the junction held 23 bases outside the gene matches. This CDR3 is built from 21 residues. Measured with immunoSEQ multiplex PCR; TCRdb has only the in-frame clones, and not every one. Among tens of thousands of clones, over 85% were seen once, and the ten largest hold 3.5% to 4.5%. The sample originates from a study of blood T cell repertoires in COVID-19. Overall study: Some COVID-19 samples were acute and others convalescent; all came from the United States, Italy and Spain.

V gene TRBV7-9 combines with J gene TRBJ1-6; 12 positions agree with TRBD1. Sequencing was carried out using peripheral blood. The origin of this receptor is a human donor with active COVID-19. The donor label of this sample is uncertain. The chain's CDR3 is CASTLLFNSGQGAFINSPLHF. For the CDR3, the DNA is TGTGCCAGCACGCTTCTATTTAATTCGGGACAGGGGGCTTTTATCAATTCACCCCTCCACTTT.